This TCR beta chain was recorded in a study of a mutant IDH1 vaccine in newly diagnosed glioma. Study summary: V12 occurred at week 35 and V13 at week 47. Study-wide results and caveats: Changes in the top peripheral T cell clonotypes seemingly had no bearing on pseudoprogression.

The CDR3 is 15 amino acids. Germline CDR1 is MNHEY and CDR2 is SMNVEV (reference sequence). With 3 bases removed from V and 7 bases from J, the gap between germline ends came to 15 bases. The table came from immunoSEQ multiplex PCR; TCRdb's copy has only in-frame clones and leaves some out. Of about 94,000 clones listed, roughly 91% are singletons. As for time point: week 47, end of study. Vaccine doses each comprised 300 ug of mutant IDH1 20-mer peptide, with topical imiquimod. In weeks 1, 3, 5, 7, 11, 15, 19 and 23, patients were immunized, eight times in all. Turning to this clone: Its antigen remains unidentified.

This specimen consisted of PBMCs, obtained from a glioma patient whose treatment included an IDH1 peptide vaccine. V and J are TRBV27 and TRBJ1-4; TRBD1 might be the D (5 bases). This sequence originates from a woman between 45 and 65 years old with glioma. CDR3 amino acids: CASSFSSGRIEKLFF. CDR3 DNA sequence: TGTGCCAGCAGTTTCTCCTCGGGACGTATTGAAAAACTGTTTTTT.